The 22 T cell receptor beta chains below were found in one sample sequenced in a study of vaccination and CD4 T cells after COVID-19. No antigen has been assigned to these receptors. At the Johns Hopkins FTIC core, DNA taken from cultured CD4+ T cells was sequenced by way of the Oncomine TCR Beta short-read assay. From the PCR reads, TCRdb called clonotypes with MiXCR, one entry per CDR3 protein. The sample has approximately 15,000 distinct CDR3 sequences, roughly 28% seen once. The treatment is: roughly ten-day PBMC culture with coronavirus spike peptide pools or control peptides (ViraFEST assay). The sample comprised cultured CD4+ T cells from blood. The source is a human donor with COVID-19.

The chain couples TRBV7-8 to TRBJ2-1, with D possibly being TRBD2 (5 bases). The CDR3 spans 13 residues. The ends were cut back, 5 bases at V and 9 bases at J, with 14 bases in the middle. From germline, CDR1 is SGHVS and CDR2 FQNEAQ. This CDR3 is CASSPRLGSEQFF. The CDR3 DNA is TGTGCCAGCAGCCCCAGGTTAGGGAGTGAGCAGTTCTTC. Complete variable domain (other parts from reference TRBV7-8 and TRBJ2-1): GAGVSQSPRYKVAKRGQDVALRCDPISGHVSLFWYQQALGQGPEFLTYFQNEAQLDKSGLPSDRFFAERPEGSVSTLKIQRTQQEDSAVYLCASSPRLGSEQFFGPGTRLTVL.

This clonotype is medium-sized by share. The chain uses TRBV27 and TRBJ1-5; weak D call: TRBD1 (5 bases). The V gene lost 5 bases and the J gene lost 2 bases, with 16 bases spanning the gap. There are 16 residues in the CDR3. Germline CDR1 and CDR2: MNHEY and SMNVEV (reference sequence). Here the CDR3 DNA reads TGTGCCAGCAGTACAGGACGGAGGGGAGGCAATCAGCCCCAGCATTTT. Protein: CASSTGRRGGNQPQHF.

This clonotype has more than one count but fewer than ten. The DNA for the CDR3 is TGTGCCAGCAGCTTAGAACGGGGTAGGGGGACGGCTGAAGCTTTCTTT. Protein sequence: CASSLERGRGTAEAFF. The V call is TRBV11-2, the J call TRBJ1-1; a possible D gene is TRBD1 (6 bases). The CDR3 has 16 residues. Trimming removed 0 bases at V and 6 bases at J, with 17 bases between. Germline V gives CDR1 SGHAT, CDR2 FQNNGV.

This clonotype appeared a few times. Written as DNA, the CDR3 is TGTGCCAGCTCACCAAGGGGGACGGAGAATTCACCCCTCCACTTT. It translates to CASSPRGTENSPLHF. The chain carries TRBV18 and TRBJ1-6, with TRBD1 as a possible D gene (6 bases). Trimming stripped 2 bases from V and 7 bases from J, with 12 bases between. This CDR3 spans 15 amino acids. From germline, CDR1 is KGHSH and CDR2 LQKENI.

This rearrangement joins TRBV11-2 to TRBJ1-4; the D is unclear. Looked up from germline, CDR1 is SGHAT and CDR2 is FQNNGV. The CDR3 contains 17 residues. The V end was cut by 8 bases, the J end by 7 bases, with 26 bases between. CDR3 protein: CASQPPVEFFPGEKLFF. The CDR3 region has the DNA TGTGCCAGCCAGCCCCCCGTTGAGTTCTTCCCGGGTGAAAAACTGTTTTTT.

A few counts support this clonotype. The chain recombines TRBV20-1 with TRBJ2-1; 9 nucleotides match TRBD2. After removal of 6 bases from V and 7 bases from J, the junction contained 19 bases not matched to a gene. Germline lookup yields CDR1 DFQATT and CDR2 SNEGSKA (reference sequence). The CDR3 has 17 residues. CDR3 protein: CSAPREAGGVQKNEQFF. The CDR3 DNA follows: TGCAGTGCCCCGAGGGAGGCGGGGGGGGTTCAGAAGAATGAGCAGTTCTTC.

The gene calls are TRBV4-1 and TRBJ2-5; TRBD2 is a possible D gene (6 bases). Germline V CDR1 and CDR2: MGHRA, YSYEKL. CDR3 size: 15 residues. The V gene lost 3 bases and the J gene lost 3 bases, with 14 bases spanning the gap. CDR3 sequence reads: CASSHTPGLEETQYF. CDR3 nucleotides: TGCGCCAGCAGCCATACCCCGGGACTGGAAGAGACCCAGTACTTC.

Judged by abundance, this clonotype is medium-sized. The rearrangement joins TRBV19 to TRBJ2-2; D uncertain. The germline V gene has CDR1 LNHDA and CDR2 SQIVND (reference sequence). The CDR3 length is 13 residues. Trimming shortened V by 5 bases and J by 7 bases, and 11 bases separated the two germline ends. The CDR3 DNA reads as TGTGCCAGTAGTTCGCTCGGCGGCGGGGAGCTGTTTTTT. Protein: CASSSLGGGELFF.

The chain links TRBV6-1 to TRBJ2-3; tentatively, D is TRBD1 (7 bases). Germline V lookup: CDR1 MNHNS, CDR2 SASEGT. This CDR3 spans 15 amino acids. Trimming took off 8 bases at V and 3 bases at J, with 18 bases between the two ends. The CDR3 sequence: CASHISGGPTDTQYF. The CDR3 DNA is TGTGCCAGCCACATTTCAGGGGGGCCAACAGATACGCAGTATTTT.

The chain combines TRBV5-6 with TRBJ2-5; D is uncertain. The CDR3 is 12 amino acids. Germline V lookup: CDR1 SGHDT, CDR2 YYEEEE. Trimming took 0 bases from V and 5 from J, leaving 5 bases between them. The CDR3 bases are TGTGCCAGCAGCTTGGAGCAGGAGACCCAGTACTTC. Protein sequence: CASSLEQETQYF.

The V call is TRBV27, the J call TRBJ2-7, with 15 bases that match TRBD2. This CDR3 contains 17 residues. Germline CDR1 is MNHEY and CDR2 is SMNVEV (reference sequence). Trimming at V came to 5 bases and at J to 3 bases, leaving 8 bases not matched to a gene. As DNA, the CDR3 is TGTGCCAGCAGTCCCCGGACTAGCGGGGGGGTTATCTACGAGCAGTACTTC. Protein: CASSPRTSGGVIYEQYF.

This clonotype was counted between two and nine times. The chain combines TRBV25-1 with TRBJ2-2; D remains unclear. This CDR3 is 13 amino acids long. Trimming stripped 5 bases from V and 0 bases from J, with 4 bases between. The V gene's germline CDR1 is MGHDK and CDR2 SYGVNS. As DNA, the CDR3 is TGTGCCAGCAGTATAACGAACACCGGGGAGCTGTTTTTT. Translated, it gives CASSITNTGELFF.

The rearrangement uses TRBV6-1 and TRBJ2-4; D call uncertain. Germline V lookup: CDR1 MNHNS, CDR2 SASEGT. The length of the CDR3 is 14 residues. Trimming removed 10 bases at V and 2 bases at J, with 15 bases between. The CDR3, as DNA: TGTGCCACGCATACCCCGAGAACCAAAAACATTCAGTACTTC. It yields the protein CATHTPRTKNIQYF.

The V call is TRBV5-4, the J call TRBJ2-3, with 14 nucleotides matching TRBD2. CDR3 length: 18 amino acids. The J segment lost 0 bases and the V segment lost 3 bases, leaving 6 bases of the junction unmatched. Per the germline V gene, CDR1 is SGHNT and CDR2 is YYREEE (reference sequence). The CDR3 reads CASSSGLAGGPSTDTQYF. The CDR3 bases are TGTGCCAGCAGCTCCGGACTAGCGGGGGGCCCCAGCACAGATACGCAGTATTTT.

The sample holds a few counts of this clonotype. V usage is TRBV20-1 and J usage is TRBJ2-3, with D perhaps matching TRBD2 (5 bases). The V end was cut by 1 base, the J end by 3 bases, with 17 bases between. Germline CDR1 and CDR2: DFQATT and SNEGSKA (reference sequence). This CDR3 region has 16 residues. The CDR3 spells CSARAYLSGSTDTQYF. The DNA for the CDR3 is TGCAGTGCTAGAGCCTATTTGTCGGGGAGTACAGATACGCAGTATTTT.

The CDR3 nucleotides read TGCGCCAGCAGCCAAGGGCGTGTTCTGGACAGGTGGGCTGAAGCTTTCTTT. It is translated as CASSQGRVLDRWAEAFF. J is TRBJ1-1 and V is TRBV4-3; TRBD1 matches at 7 bases. The germline V gene encodes CDR1 LGHNA and CDR2 YSLEER. This CDR3 comprises 17 residues. V lost 1 base and J lost 6; bases outside the gene matches: 14.

This clonotype has only a few counts. The chain uses TRBV25-1 and TRBJ1-1; 7 nucleotides agree with TRBD1. Unmatched junction bases numbered 14, after V lost 8 bases and J lost 5 bases. The CDR3 consists of 15 residues. Germline values: CDR1 MGHDK, CDR2 SYGVNS. The CDR3 region has the DNA TGTGCCAGCTCCCTAGCGGCAGGGGGAGGAACTGAAGCTTTCTTT. It codes for CASSLAAGGGTEAFF.

This clonotype was found a few times. The genes are TRBV19 and TRBJ1-5, with 10 nucleotides matching TRBD1. Germline CDR1 reads LNHDA; CDR2 reads SQIVND (reference sequence). Losses at the gene ends were 5 bases for V and 10 bases for J; bases not matched to a gene: 14. The CDR3 loop spans 16 amino acids. Here the CDR3 DNA reads TGTGCCAGTAGTCATAGACAGGGGGCCAACCTAGCTCCCCAGCATTTT. This translates into CASSHRQGANLAPQHF.

Here the CDR3 reads CASSSLAGGPGETQYF. CDR3 bases: TGTGCCAGCAGCTCACTAGCGGGGGGGCCTGGAGAGACCCAGTACTTC. The genes are TRBV11-2 and TRBJ2-5, with 13 nucleotides matching TRBD2. Losses at the gene ends were 4 bases for V and 4 bases for J; bases not matched to a gene: 6. The CDR3 consists of 16 residues. CDR1 is SGHAT and CDR2 is FQNNGV in the germline V gene.

The chain uses TRBV30 and TRBJ1-2; D is uncertain. CDR3 length: 15 amino acids. With 2 bases removed from V and 7 bases from J, the gap between germline ends came to 20 bases. Germline values: CDR1 GTSNPN, CDR2 SVGIG (reference sequence). CDR3 sequence reads: CAWSTYGQRAIGYTF. The CDR3 DNA reads TGTGCCTGGAGTACTTATGGGCAGAGGGCCATTGGCTACACCTTC.

This clonotype came up a few times. V usage is TRBV11-2 and J usage is TRBJ1-2; possibly TRBD1 for D (5 bases). Germline assignment: CDR1 SGHAT and CDR2 FQNNGV. The CDR3 runs to 15 residues. The V end lost 2 bases, the J end lost 8 bases, and 18 bases lay between the germline ends. The CDR3 protein is CASSLQPGPLKGYTF. The CDR3, as DNA: TGTGCCAGCAGCTTACAACCAGGGCCTCTAAAGGGCTACACCTTC. The whole variable domain, remainder taken from reference TRBV11-2 and TRBJ1-2, is EAGVAQSPRYKIIEKRQSVAFWCNPISGHATLYWYQQILGQGPKLLIQFQNNGVVDDSQLPKDRFSAERLKGVDSTLKIQPAKLEDSAVYLCASSLQPGPLKGYTFGSGTRLTVV.

This chain joins TRBV19 and TRBJ2-7; D may correspond to TRBD1 or TRBD2 (6 bases each). This CDR3 region has 14 residues. CDR1 is LNHDA and CDR2 is SQIVND in the germline V gene (reference sequence). Trimming removed 5 bases at V and 6 bases at J, with 17 bases between. The CDR3 bases are TGTGCCAGTAGTTTCTCGAAGGGGGGCGGCGAGCAGTACTTC. It translates to CASSFSKGGGEQYF.